These T cell receptor beta chains were read from a single sample in a study of blood T cell repertoires in COVID-19. Assay: immunoSEQ multiplex PCR; the TCRdb copy retains only in-frame clones and omits some. The sample carries 60,000 to 70,000 clones, around nine tenths recorded once. Sequencing was done on a sample of PBMCs or T cells enriched from blood (not recorded which). The receptor source for this set is a woman between 35 and 50 years old who had recovered from COVID-19. The CDR3 runs from the conserved cysteine through the conserved F or W. A D gene is named only where the DNA matches it firmly. The size field is filled for only some rows; it gives once, few, many or a size class.

d_call: NA
v_call: TRBV11-2
clone_size: NA
j_call: TRBJ1-5
cdr3_nt: TGTGCCAGCAGCTTAGAGAGCACCGATCAGCCCCAGCATTTT
cdr3_aa: CASSLESTDQPQHF

d_call: NA
v_call: TRBV6-4
clone_size: NA
j_call: TRBJ1-4
cdr3_nt: TGTGCCAGCAGTGAAGATTGGGGAGGGAATGAAAAACTGTTTTTT
cdr3_aa: CASSEDWGGNEKLFF

d_call: NA
v_call: TRBV29-1
clone_size: NA
j_call: TRBJ2-1
cdr3_nt: TGCAGCGTTGTACCAACCGACAGGCCGGGTCGGCAGTTCTTC
cdr3_aa: CSVVPTDRPGRQFF

d_call: NA
v_call: TRBV6-2/TRBV6-3
clone_size: NA
j_call: TRBJ1-4
cdr3_nt: TGTGCCAGCAGTCGCCCCAGCCGCGCGGCTAATGAAAAACTGTTTTTT
cdr3_aa: CASSRPSRAANEKLFF

d_call: TRBD1
v_call: TRBV6-1
clone_size: once
j_call: TRBJ1-2
cdr3_nt: TGTGCCAGCAGTGACGGGACAGGGCTTGGCTACACCTTC
cdr3_aa: CASSDGTGLGYTF

d_call: NA
v_call: TRBV7-9
clone_size: NA
j_call: TRBJ2-3
cdr3_nt: TGTGCCAGCAGCTTAGGGGGTGGCGGGCCGACCACAGATACGCAGTATTTT
cdr3_aa: CASSLGGGGPTTDTQYF

d_call: NA
v_call: TRBV14
clone_size: NA
j_call: TRBJ2-1
cdr3_nt: TGTGCCAGCAGCCAAGATTGGCCGGGTGAGCAGTTCTTC
cdr3_aa: CASSQDWPGEQFF

d_call: TRBD2
v_call: TRBV13
clone_size: NA
j_call: TRBJ2-3
cdr3_nt: TGTGCCAGCAGCTTAAGGCCCCCGTCTAGCGGGACCACAGATACGCAGTATTTT
cdr3_aa: CASSLRPPSSGTTDTQYF

d_call: TRBD1
v_call: TRBV7-9
clone_size: NA
j_call: TRBJ2-7
cdr3_nt: TGTGCCAGCAGCAGTGCAGGGGGCGAGCAGTACTTC
cdr3_aa: CASSSAGGEQYF

d_call: NA
v_call: TRBV19
clone_size: NA
j_call: TRBJ1-2
cdr3_nt: TGTGCCACCTTACTAATGAACTATGGCTACACCTTC
cdr3_aa: CATLLMNYGYTF

d_call: TRBD2
v_call: TRBV9
clone_size: NA
j_call: TRBJ2-1
cdr3_nt: TGTGCCAGCAGCGCCTTAGCGGGGGGGCCGGGCAATGAGCAGTTCTTC
cdr3_aa: CASSALAGGPGNEQFF

d_call: TRBD2
v_call: TRBV2
clone_size: NA
j_call: TRBJ2-1
cdr3_nt: TGTGCCACCAGACGACTAGCTAGCGGTTCCTACAATGAGCAGTTCTTC
cdr3_aa: CATRRLASGSYNEQFF

d_call: NA
v_call: TRBV19
clone_size: NA
j_call: TRBJ2-4
cdr3_nt: TGTGCCAGTAGTAGGTGGGGGGACGAAAACATTCAGTACTTC
cdr3_aa: CASSRWGDENIQYF

d_call: NA
v_call: TRBV28
clone_size: NA
j_call: TRBJ2-3
cdr3_nt: TGTGCCAGCAGTTCCCCCTGGGAGGTAGCGGATACAGATACGCAGTATTTT
cdr3_aa: CASSSPWEVADTDTQYF

d_call: NA
v_call: TRBV9
clone_size: NA
j_call: TRBJ2-1
cdr3_nt: TGTGCCAGCAGCGTAGGTATCGGGGTACAACCCTACAATGAGCAGTTCTTC
cdr3_aa: CASSVGIGVQPYNEQFF

d_call: NA
v_call: TRBV6-1
clone_size: once
j_call: TRBJ1-2
cdr3_nt: TGTGCCAGCAGTGAATTGGGGAGCGTGGCAGGCGCTAACTATGGCTACACCTTC
cdr3_aa: CASSELGSVAGANYGYTF

d_call: NA
v_call: TRBV29-1
clone_size: NA
j_call: TRBJ1-1
cdr3_nt: TGCAGCGCCCTGACAGCCTCTATGAACACTGAAGCTTTCTTT
cdr3_aa: CSALTASMNTEAFF

d_call: NA
v_call: TRBV19
clone_size: NA
j_call: TRBJ1-2
cdr3_nt: TGTGCCAGTAGTACGTCCGGGACAATTAACTATGGCTACACCTTC
cdr3_aa: CASSTSGTINYGYTF

d_call: NA
v_call: TRBV5-1
clone_size: NA
j_call: TRBJ1-3
cdr3_nt: TGCGCCAGCAGCTTGGCTGTTGGAAACACCATATATTTT
cdr3_aa: CASSLAVGNTIYF

d_call: TRBD2
v_call: TRBV19
clone_size: NA
j_call: TRBJ2-3
cdr3_nt: TGTGCCAGTAGTATGGGACTAGTTGGATCCGATACGCAGTATTTT
cdr3_aa: CASSMGLVGSDTQYF

d_call: NA
v_call: TRBV2
clone_size: NA
j_call: TRBJ2-5
cdr3_nt: TGTGCCAGCAGAGGGACACGTCAAGAGACCCAGTACTTC
cdr3_aa: CASRGTRQETQYF

d_call: TRBD1
v_call: TRBV9
clone_size: NA
j_call: TRBJ1-2
cdr3_nt: TGTGCCAGCAGCATCACCGGGACAGGGAACGTGTATGGCTACACCTTC
cdr3_aa: CASSITGTGNVYGYTF

d_call: NA
v_call: TRBV29-1
clone_size: NA
j_call: TRBJ2-2
cdr3_nt: TGCAGCGTTGAATTGGGGGCCGCGACGAACACCGGGGAGCTGTTTTTT
cdr3_aa: CSVELGAATNTGELFF

d_call: NA
v_call: TRBV5-4
clone_size: NA
j_call: TRBJ1-2
cdr3_nt: TGTGCCAGCAGCTTGTTACAATCCTCCTATGGCTACACCTTC
cdr3_aa: CASSLLQSSYGYTF

d_call: NA
v_call: TRBV11-3
clone_size: NA
j_call: TRBJ1-2
cdr3_nt: TGTGCCAGCAGTTCTAACAGGAATGGCTACACCTTC
cdr3_aa: CASSSNRNGYTF

d_call: TRBD1
v_call: TRBV11-2
clone_size: NA
j_call: TRBJ1-2
cdr3_nt: TGTGCCAGCCACGGGACAGGGGTCTACTATGGCTACACCTTC
cdr3_aa: CASHGTGVYYGYTF

d_call: NA
v_call: TRBV29-1
clone_size: NA
j_call: TRBJ2-5
cdr3_nt: TGCAGCGTTGAAGATCTAACCTCGGGGACCCAGTACTTC
cdr3_aa: CSVEDLTSGTQYF

d_call: NA
v_call: TRBV2
clone_size: once
j_call: TRBJ2-1
cdr3_nt: TGTGCCAGCAGAGAACAGCGAACAAGCGCCAATGAGCAGTTCTTC
cdr3_aa: CASREQRTSANEQFF

d_call: NA
v_call: TRBV5-1
clone_size: NA
j_call: TRBJ1-1
cdr3_nt: TGCGCCAGCAGCTTGAGTCAGGGCACAAAATCGAACACTGAAGCTTTCTTT
cdr3_aa: CASSLSQGTKSNTEAFF

d_call: NA
v_call: TRBV4-1
clone_size: NA
j_call: TRBJ1-1
cdr3_nt: TGCGCCAGCAGCCAATTAGAAGCTTTCTTT
cdr3_aa: CASSQLEAFF

d_call: NA
v_call: TRBV7-9
clone_size: NA
j_call: TRBJ2-7
cdr3_nt: TGTGCCAGCAGCTCTCGCTCCTACGAGCAGTACTTC
cdr3_aa: CASSSRSYEQYF

d_call: TRBD1
v_call: TRBV4-1
clone_size: NA
j_call: TRBJ1-5
cdr3_nt: TGCGCCAGCAGCCACCCTAAAGACAGGGGAGGAAATCAGCCCCAGCATTTT
cdr3_aa: CASSHPKDRGGNQPQHF

d_call: TRBD2
v_call: TRBV20-1
clone_size: NA
j_call: TRBJ2-1
cdr3_nt: TGCAGTGCTAGTCCCGGGGGGGACTCAATGAGTGGGCAGTTCTTC
cdr3_aa: CSASPGGDSMSGQFF

d_call: NA
v_call: TRBV10-1
clone_size: NA
j_call: TRBJ2-3
cdr3_nt: TGCGCCAGCAGTGTCTCGACTAGCACAGATACGCAGTATTTT
cdr3_aa: CASSVSTSTDTQYF

d_call: NA
v_call: TRBV2
clone_size: NA
j_call: TRBJ1-1
cdr3_nt: TGTGCCAGCAGAATTGAAAGCGGGGGGGGTACTGAAGCTTTCTTT
cdr3_aa: CASRIESGGGTEAFF

d_call: NA
v_call: TRBV5-4
clone_size: NA
j_call: TRBJ1-3
cdr3_nt: TGTGCCAGCAGCTCCCGCTCTGGAAACACCATATATTTT
cdr3_aa: CASSSRSGNTIYF

d_call: NA
v_call: TRBV9
clone_size: NA
j_call: TRBJ2-7
cdr3_nt: TGTGCCAGCAGCGTCGGGGACAACGAGCAGTACTTC
cdr3_aa: CASSVGDNEQYF

d_call: TRBD2
v_call: TRBV6-5
clone_size: NA
j_call: TRBJ2-7
cdr3_nt: TGTGCCAGCCGCGGGGGAACCTACGAGCAGTACTTC
cdr3_aa: CASRGGTYEQYF

d_call: NA
v_call: TRBV7-8
clone_size: NA
j_call: TRBJ1-5
cdr3_nt: TGTGCCAGCAGTTCTTACAGGGACCAGCCCCAGCATTTT
cdr3_aa: CASSSYRDQPQHF

d_call: NA
v_call: TRBV15
clone_size: once
j_call: TRBJ2-1
cdr3_nt: TGTGCCACCAGCAGAGACCTAAACTCCTACAATGAGCAGTTCTTC
cdr3_aa: CATSRDLNSYNEQFF

d_call: TRBD1
v_call: TRBV29-1
clone_size: NA
j_call: TRBJ2-1
cdr3_nt: TGCAGCGTGACAGGGGAAGCCTACAATGAGCAGTTCTTC
cdr3_aa: CSVTGEAYNEQFF

d_call: NA
v_call: TRBV11-3
clone_size: NA
j_call: TRBJ1-4
cdr3_nt: TGTGCCAGCAGCTTAATTACGGTGTCGGGTAATGAAAAACTGTTTTTT
cdr3_aa: CASSLITVSGNEKLFF

d_call: NA
v_call: TRBV20-1
clone_size: once
j_call: TRBJ2-5
cdr3_nt: TGCAGTACACTAGACCAAGAGACCCAGTACTTC
cdr3_aa: CSTLDQETQYF

d_call: TRBD2
v_call: TRBV29-1
clone_size: NA
j_call: TRBJ2-1
cdr3_nt: TGCAGCGTCCATAGCGGGGGGAGTGCGCAGTTCTTC
cdr3_aa: CSVHSGGSAQFF

d_call: NA
v_call: TRBV10-2
clone_size: NA
j_call: TRBJ2-7
cdr3_nt: TGCGCCAGCAGTGAATCCGGTGGCGAGCAGTACTTC
cdr3_aa: CASSESGGEQYF

d_call: NA
v_call: TRBV19
clone_size: NA
j_call: TRBJ2-5
cdr3_nt: TGTGCCAGTGCACGGACTCAAGAGACCCAGTACTTC
cdr3_aa: CASARTQETQYF

d_call: NA
v_call: TRBV13
clone_size: NA
j_call: TRBJ2-3
cdr3_nt: TGTGCCAGCTCCCGGTCCACAGATACGCAGTATTTT
cdr3_aa: CASSRSTDTQYF

d_call: NA
v_call: TRBV4-1
clone_size: NA
j_call: TRBJ1-1
cdr3_nt: TGCGCCAGCAGCCAAGAGGGACTGGCAGGGAACACTGAAGCTTTCTTT
cdr3_aa: CASSQEGLAGNTEAFF

d_call: TRBD1
v_call: TRBV5-1
clone_size: NA
j_call: TRBJ1-1
cdr3_nt: TGCGCCAGCAGCTGGGCCGACAGGGCGTCAGAAGCTTTCTTT
cdr3_aa: CASSWADRASEAFF

d_call: NA
v_call: TRBV21-1
clone_size: NA
j_call: TRBJ1-5
cdr3_nt: TGTGCCAGCCAAGACAGGGTAGGCGGTTATAGCAATCAGCCCCAGCATTTT
cdr3_aa: CASQDRVGGYSNQPQHF

d_call: TRBD1
v_call: TRBV28
clone_size: NA
j_call: TRBJ1-4
cdr3_nt: TGTGCCAGCGGCCCGACAGGGAGTAATGAAAAACTGTTTTTT
cdr3_aa: CASGPTGSNEKLFF

d_call: TRBD1
v_call: TRBV4-2
clone_size: NA
j_call: TRBJ1-5
cdr3_nt: TGTGCCAGCAGCCATATAACGGGACAGGGGACTCAGCCCCAGCATTTT
cdr3_aa: CASSHITGQGTQPQHF

d_call: NA
v_call: TRBV6-5
clone_size: NA
j_call: TRBJ1-2
cdr3_nt: TGTGCCAGCAGCTCTACTCCTACCTATGGCTACACCTTC
cdr3_aa: CASSSTPTYGYTF

d_call: TRBD2
v_call: TRBV11-3
clone_size: NA
j_call: TRBJ2-7
cdr3_nt: TGTGCCAGCAGCTTAGTTGGGAGCGGGGCGGGAGAGCAGTACTTC
cdr3_aa: CASSLVGSGAGEQYF

d_call: TRBD2
v_call: TRBV11-2
clone_size: once
j_call: TRBJ2-3
cdr3_nt: TGTGCCAGCAGCTTATCAGGGCGGGGGGGCGTAGATACGCAGTATTTT
cdr3_aa: CASSLSGRGGVDTQYF

d_call: NA
v_call: TRBV7-2
clone_size: NA
j_call: TRBJ1-4
cdr3_nt: TGTGCCAGCAGCTTAGCCCCGAGAGAGGTTGGTGAAAAACTGTTTTTT
cdr3_aa: CASSLAPREVGEKLFF

d_call: NA
v_call: TRBV25-1
clone_size: NA
j_call: TRBJ2-7
cdr3_nt: TGTGCCAGCAGTGATAATATTGGGGGCGTATCCTACGAGCAGTACTTC
cdr3_aa: CASSDNIGGVSYEQYF

d_call: TRBD1
v_call: TRBV5-1
clone_size: NA
j_call: TRBJ1-3
cdr3_nt: TGCGCCAGCAGCTTGGGACAGGGGCGTATCAACACCATATATTTT
cdr3_aa: CASSLGQGRINTIYF

d_call: NA
v_call: TRBV6-5
clone_size: NA
j_call: TRBJ2-7
cdr3_nt: TGTGCCAGCAGTTACGGGGGCGGGGGCTCCTACGAGCAGTACTTC
cdr3_aa: CASSYGGGGSYEQYF